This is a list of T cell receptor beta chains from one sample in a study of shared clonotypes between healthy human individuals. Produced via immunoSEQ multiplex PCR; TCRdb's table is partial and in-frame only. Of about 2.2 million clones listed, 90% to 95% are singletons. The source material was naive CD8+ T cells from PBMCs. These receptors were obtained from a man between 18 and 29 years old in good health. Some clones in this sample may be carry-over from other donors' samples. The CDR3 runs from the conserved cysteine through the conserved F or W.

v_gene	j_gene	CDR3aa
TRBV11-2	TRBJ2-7	CASSRTGETYEQYF
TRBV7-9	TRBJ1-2	CASSLVAVNYGYTF
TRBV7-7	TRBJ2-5	CASSSQNRGETQYF
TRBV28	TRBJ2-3	CASSLFAGVGGDTQYF
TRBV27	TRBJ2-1	CASSFDSREQFF
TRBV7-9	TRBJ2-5	CASSLIYREETQYF
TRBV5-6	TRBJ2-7	CASSNTGTGAYEQYF
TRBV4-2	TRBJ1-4	CASSQGQGAINEKLFF
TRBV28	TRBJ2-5	CASTPDNPPEETQYF
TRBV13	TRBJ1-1	CASSSRDRNTEAFF
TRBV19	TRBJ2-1	CASTPSRTRRYNEQFF
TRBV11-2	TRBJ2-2	CASSLAQWGTGELFF
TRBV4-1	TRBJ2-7	CASSQDAGHKLTYEQYF
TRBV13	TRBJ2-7	CASSVSGQGSYEQYF
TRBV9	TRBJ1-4	CASSEGVGPVGEKLFF
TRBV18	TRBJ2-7	CASSPPGLDEQYF
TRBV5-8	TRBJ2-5	CASRTRGETQYF
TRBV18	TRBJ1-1	CASSPLRDRMNTEAFF
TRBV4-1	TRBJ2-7	CASSRGQGTYEQYF
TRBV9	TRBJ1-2	CASSPAGGSYGYTF
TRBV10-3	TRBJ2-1	CAISETYNEQFF
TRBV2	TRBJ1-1	CASSEAWTGKNTEAFF
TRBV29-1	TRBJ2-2	CSVVKGNTGELFF
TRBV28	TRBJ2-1	CASSLGGDYEQFF
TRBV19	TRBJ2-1	CASSIYGLAGLNEQFF
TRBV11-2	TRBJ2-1	CASSLKRGNEQFF
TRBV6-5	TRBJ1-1	CASSYSIAGNTEAFF
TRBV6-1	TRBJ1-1	CASTPGLKNAEAFF
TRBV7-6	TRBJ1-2	CAISTEVRHGYTF
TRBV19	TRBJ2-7	CASSTRLQGTYEQYF
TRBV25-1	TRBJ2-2	CASSDRQSSNTGELFF
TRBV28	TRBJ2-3	CASSFDLAGGPGTDTQYF
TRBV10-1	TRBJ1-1	CASRRLMNTEAFF
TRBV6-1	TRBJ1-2	CASSVSIGNGYTF
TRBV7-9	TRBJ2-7	CASSSGSSYEQYF
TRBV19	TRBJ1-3	CASSPWTGPSRGNTIYF
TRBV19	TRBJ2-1	CASSLQGLAYNEQFF
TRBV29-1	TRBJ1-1	CSYQGQVEGGTEAFF
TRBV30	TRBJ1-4	CAWSVGDEKLFF
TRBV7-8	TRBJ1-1	CASSLAFLGQLNTEAFF
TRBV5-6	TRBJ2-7	CASSWGTYEQYF
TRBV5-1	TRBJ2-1	CASSLTGGPQFF
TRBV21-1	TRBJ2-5	CASSSGGQEEETQYF
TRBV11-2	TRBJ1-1	CASSSRGGDRNTEAFF
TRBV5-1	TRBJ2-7	CASSLAVEYEQYF
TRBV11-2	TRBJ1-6	CASSSGSYNSPLHF
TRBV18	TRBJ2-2	CASSPPRHLNTGELFF
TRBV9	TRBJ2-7	CASSVGQSYEQYF